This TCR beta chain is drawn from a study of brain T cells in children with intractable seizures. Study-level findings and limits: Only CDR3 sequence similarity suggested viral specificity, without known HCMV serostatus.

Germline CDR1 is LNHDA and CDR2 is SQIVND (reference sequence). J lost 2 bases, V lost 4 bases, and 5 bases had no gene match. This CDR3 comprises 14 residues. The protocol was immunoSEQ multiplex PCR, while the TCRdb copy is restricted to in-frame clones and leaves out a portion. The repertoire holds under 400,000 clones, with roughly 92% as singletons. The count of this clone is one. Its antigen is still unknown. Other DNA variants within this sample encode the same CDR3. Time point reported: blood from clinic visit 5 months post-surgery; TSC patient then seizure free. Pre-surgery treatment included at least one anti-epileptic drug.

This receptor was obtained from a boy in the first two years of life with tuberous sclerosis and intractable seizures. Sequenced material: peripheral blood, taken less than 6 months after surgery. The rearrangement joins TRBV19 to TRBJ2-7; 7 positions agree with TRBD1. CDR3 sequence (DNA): TGTGCCAGTAGTACTCGGGACAGAACCTACGAGCAGTACTTC. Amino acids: CASSTRDRTYEQYF. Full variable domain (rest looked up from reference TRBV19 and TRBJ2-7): DGGITQSPKYLFRKEGQNVTLSCEQNLNHDAMYWYRQDPGQGLRLIYYSQIVNDFQKGDIAEGYSVSREKKESFPLTVTSAQKNPTAFYLCASSTRDRTYEQYFGPGTRLTVT.